These 28 T cell receptor beta chains were sequenced from one sample in a study of blood T cells in healthy people across ages. Next came a second PCR, run for about 7 to 11 cycles, which used a sample-barcoded 5' primer along with a J-beta primer mix. TCRdb independently ran MiXCR on the 5' RACE reads; one entry per CDR3 protein. The sample lists 1,800,000 or so distinct CDR3 sequences, about two fifths occurring once. Material for sequencing was blood. Source of these receptors: a human donor in good health.

This chain links TRBV20-1 with TRBJ2-1; 10 positions match TRBD2. The CDR3 is 16 residues long. Germline V lookup: CDR1 DFQATT, CDR2 SNEGSKA (reference sequence). J gave up 3 bases and V 1 base, and 6 bases lay outside the gene matches. This chain's CDR3 is CSARASLAGDYNEQFF. The DNA for the CDR3 is TGCAGTGCTAGAGCTTCGCTAGCGGGGGACTACAATGAGCAGTTCTTC.

This clonotype was observed a few times. CDR3 in DNA: TGCGCCAGCAGCCGAACCCCGGGACTAGGCGGACGGACGGATACGCAGTATTTT. This translates into CASSRTPGLGGRTDTQYF. V usage is TRBV4-3 and J usage is TRBJ2-3, with 8 positions matching TRBD2. Trimming took 4 bases from V and 6 from J; bases not matched to a gene: 18. The CDR3 is 18 residues long. Germline lookup yields CDR1 LGHNA and CDR2 YSLEER.

V and J are TRBV20-1 and TRBJ2-5, with a possible D match to TRBD2 (7 bases). Trimming cost V 0 bases and J 3 bases, with 17 bases left between them. Germline lookup yields CDR1 DFQATT and CDR2 SNEGSKA (reference sequence). The CDR3 loop spans 16 amino acids. The CDR3 DNA reads as TGCAGTGCTAGAGAACAGGGACTAACGGGGGAAGAGACCCAGTACTTC. Translation: CSAREQGLTGEETQYF.

The V and J genes are TRBV3-1 and TRBJ1-6; D remains unclear. The V end was cut by 7 bases, the J end by 7 bases, with 17 bases between. CDR1 is LGHDT and CDR2 is YNNKEL in the germline V gene (reference sequence). The CDR3 spans 15 residues. In nucleotides, the CDR3 is TGTGCCAGCAATACCGAGCGACCTAGCAATTCACCCCTCCACTTT. Amino acids: CASNTERPSNSPLHF.

V is TRBV6-2 or TRBV6-3 and J is TRBJ1-1, with 9 bases fitting TRBD1. The CDR3 spans 14 residues. Per germline, CDR1 MNHEY and CDR2 SVGEGT. V lost 7 bases, J lost 3 bases, and 6 bases stayed unmatched. The CDR3 region is CASTDRGTDTEAFF. CDR3 nucleotides: TGTGCCAGCACCGACAGGGGGACGGACACTGAAGCTTTCTTT.

This chain joins TRBV20-1 and TRBJ2-2; 10 positions agree with TRBD2. CDR1 is DFQATT, CDR2 SNEGSKA, per germline (reference sequence). This CDR3 has 17 amino acids. With V trimmed by 1 base and J by 1 base, 6 bases remained unmatched. The CDR3: CSARVPSGGQNTGELFF. CDR3 sequence (DNA): TGCAGTGCTAGAGTTCCTAGCGGGGGCCAGAACACCGGGGAGCTGTTTTTT.

This chain uses TRBV20-1 with TRBJ2-3, with D unresolved. The CDR3 runs to 11 residues. V was trimmed by 2 bases and J by 2 bases, leaving 2 bases between them. The V gene's germline CDR1 is DFQATT and CDR2 SNEGSKA (reference sequence). CDR3 sequence (DNA): TGCAGTGCTAGAACCACAGATACGCAGTATTTT. Amino acids: CSARTTDTQYF.

Only a few counts were recorded for this clonotype. J is TRBJ2-3 and V is TRBV15; TRBD1 matches 7 bases. The J segment lost 1 base and the V segment lost 1 base, leaving 5 bases of the junction unmatched. Germline values: CDR1 LNHNV, CDR2 YYDKDF (reference sequence). CDR3 length: 16 residues. CDR3 in DNA: TGTGCCACCAGCAGAGTTATAGGGGGCGGCACAGATACGCAGTATTTT. Translating it yields CATSRVIGGGTDTQYF.

This clonotype came up a few times. The rearrangement joins TRBV6-2 or TRBV6-3 to TRBJ2-3; TRBD2 agrees at 7 bases. From germline, CDR1 is MNHEY and CDR2 SVGEGT. The CDR3 is 15 amino acids. J lost 3 bases, V lost 0 bases, and 3 bases had no gene match. The CDR3 region is CASSYSRLATDTQYF. The DNA of the CDR3 is TGTGCCAGCAGTTACTCCCGACTAGCAACAGATACGCAGTATTTT.

The V call is TRBV7-9, the J call TRBJ2-4; a weak D match, TRBD1 (6 bases). The DNA matches TRBJ2-7 better at its end, which makes the J call doubtful. The CDR3 has 18 residues. CDR1 and CDR2 from the germline V gene are SEHNR and FQNEAQ (reference sequence). The CDR3 loop reads CASTPVPPRGHLTDEQYF. DNA of the CDR3: TGTGCCAGCACCCCGGTCCCACCCCGGGGACACCTGACGGACGAGCAGTACTTC.

The rearrangement uses TRBV12-3 or TRBV12-4 and TRBJ2-5; a weak D match, TRBD2 (6 bases). The V end was cut by 4 bases, the J end by 4 bases, with 10 bases between. This CDR3 spans 13 amino acids. This CDR3 is CASSWDLLETQYF. The CDR3 bases are TGTGCCAGCAGTTGGGACTTACTAGAGACCCAGTACTTC.

About this clonotype: At one end the junction does not follow the germline gene, possibly because of a read error. This sequence joins TRBV4-3 and TRBJ2-1, with 9 bases that match TRBD2. This CDR3 has 18 amino acids. Per germline, CDR1 LGHNA and CDR2 YSLEER. The CDR3 region is CASSQDWGGGASNNEQFF. For the CDR3, the DNA is TGCGCCAGCAGCCAAGACTGGGGCGGGGGGGCCTCCAACAATGAGCAGTTCTTC.

This clonotype was recorded a few times. The chain uses TRBV5-8 and TRBJ2-4, with D tentatively TRBD1 or TRBD2 (5 bases each). The CDR3 is 15 amino acids. V was pared by 5 bases and J by 8 bases, with 20 bases between. Germline V gives CDR1 SGHTS, CDR2 YDEGEE. For the CDR3, the DNA is TGTGCCAGCAGTTCCACCGGGACGGGCTGGGACATTCAGTACTTC. Translating it yields CASSSTGTGWDIQYF.

This chain joins TRBV6-2 or TRBV6-3 and TRBJ2-1, with D tentatively TRBD1 (6 bases). Germline CDR1 MNHEY, CDR2 SVGEGT. The CDR3 covers 14 residues. V was cut by 8 bases and J by 2 bases, with 13 bases left in between. In nucleotides, the CDR3 is TGTGCCAGCCAGGGGACGCCTACCTACAATGAGCAGTTCTTC. The encoded protein is CASQGTPTYNEQFF.

The rearrangement uses TRBV12-3 or TRBV12-4 and TRBJ1-2, with no clear D. Trimming took 11 bases from V and 3 from J, leaving 13 bases between them. This CDR3 comprises 12 residues. The CDR3 bases are TGTGCCGCGGGAAGAGGAGACTATGGCTACACCTTC. Its translation is CAAGRGDYGYTF.

The V call is TRBV5-1, the J call TRBJ2-1; TRBD1 might be the D (5 bases). V was pared by 5 bases and J by 1 base, with 13 bases between. Germline assignment: CDR1 SGHRS and CDR2 YFSETQ. This CDR3 contains 15 residues. The CDR3 loop reads CASRLDTSSYNEQFF. CDR3 DNA: TGCGCCAGCAGACTGGACACCTCGTCCTACAATGAGCAGTTCTTC.

This chain links TRBV9 with TRBJ2-7; 15 nucleotides align to TRBD2. Trimming at V came to 3 bases and at J to 0 bases, leaving 7 bases not matched to a gene. The CDR3 has 18 amino acids. Germline-derived CDR1 and CDR2 are SGDLS and YYNGEE. The CDR3 is CASSAGLAGGSNSYEQYF. The CDR3 nucleotides read TGTGCCAGCAGCGCGGGACTAGCGGGGGGCTCCAACTCCTACGAGCAGTACTTC.

Only a few counts were recorded for this clonotype. A read error is possible here, since a much larger clone lies one base away. The chain links TRBV5-5 to TRBJ2-1; TRBD1 might be the D (6 bases). The CDR3 runs to 11 residues. CDR1 and CDR2 (germline): SGHKS, YYEKEE (reference sequence). The CDR3 DNA is TGTGCCAGCAGCCGGGACAAGGAGCAGTTCTTC. Amino acids: CASSRDKEQFF. Drawing the rest from reference TRBV5-5 and TRBJ2-1, the complete variable domain is DAGVTQSPTHLIKTRGQQVTLRCSPISGHKSVSWYQQVLGQGPQFIFQYYEKEERGRGNFPDRFSARQFPNYSSELNVNALLLGDSALYLCASSRDKEQFFGPGTRLTVL.

Points on this clonotype: A much more abundant neighbour one base away suggests this may be a read error. The chain has TRBV6-6 and TRBJ2-1, with D maybe TRBD2 (7 bases). CDR3 length equals 13 residues. Germline V CDR1 and CDR2: MNHNY, SVGAGI (reference sequence). CDR3 sequence (DNA): TGTGCCAGCAGGGGGGGGCGCTACAGTGAGCAGTTCTTC. Translated, it gives CASRGGRYSEQFF.

This clonotype was counted only a few times. The rearrangement links TRBV7-2 to TRBJ2-3; 7 nucleotides line up with TRBD2. The CDR3 length is 14 residues. The germline V gene has CDR1 SGHTA and CDR2 FQGNSA. After removal of 6 bases from V and 0 bases from J, the junction contained 3 bases not matched to a gene. The CDR3 loop reads CASRYGGSTDTQYF. The CDR3 nucleotides read TGTGCCAGCAGGTACGGGGGGAGCACAGATACGCAGTATTTT.

V is TRBV7-9 and J is TRBJ2-5; no clear D gene. Germline assignment: CDR1 SEHNR and CDR2 FQNEAQ (reference sequence). This CDR3 is built from 12 residues. V was trimmed by 5 bases and J by 11 bases, leaving 15 bases between them. The chain's CDR3 is CASSLSDAWQYF. The CDR3 bases are TGTGCCAGCAGCCTATCCGATGCTTGGCAGTACTTC.

In this sample, this clonotype turned up many times. Compared with germline, one end of the junction differs, possibly owing to a read error. The chain joins TRBV5-1 to TRBJ2-5, with D unresolved. The germline V gene encodes CDR1 SGHRS and CDR2 YFSETQ. The CDR3 has 14 amino acids. This chain's CDR3 is CASSLDRVQETQYF. CDR3 in DNA: TGTGCCAGCAGTTTAGATAGGGTTCAAGAGACCCAGTACTTC. Full variable domain (outside the CDR3, taken from reference TRBV5-1 and TRBJ2-5): KAGVTQTPRYLIKTRGQQVTLSCSPISGHRSVSWYQQTPGQGLQFLFEYFSETQRNKGNFPGRFSGRQFSNSRSEMNVSTLELGDSALYLCASSLDRVQETQYFGPGTRLLVL.

The V call is TRBV11-2, the J call TRBJ2-3, with D uncertain. CDR1 is SGHAT, CDR2 FQNNGV, per germline. V was cut by 7 bases and J by 6 bases, with 11 bases left in between. The CDR3 is made up of 12 amino acids. CDR3 nucleotide sequence: TGTGCCAGCAAATCAACCGCGGATACGCAGTATTTT. This sequence encodes CASKSTADTQYF.

This clonotype occurred once. This chain links TRBV6-1 with TRBJ1-5, with unresolved D. Germline V CDR1 and CDR2: MNHNS, SASEGT. Trimming stripped 1 base from V and 5 bases from J, with 12 bases between. This CDR3 region has 15 residues. CDR3 sequence reads: CASSEVKGLDQPQHF. The CDR3 nucleotides read TGTGCCAGCAGTGAAGTCAAGGGATTGGATCAGCCCCAGCATTTT.

This clonotype was observed many times. This chain uses TRBV12-3 or TRBV12-4 with TRBJ1-1; D gene uncertain. Trimming took off 6 bases at V and 0 bases at J, with 5 bases between the two ends. The CDR3 covers 12 residues. The chain's CDR3 is CASSFVNTEAFF. DNA for the CDR3: TGTGCCAGCAGCTTCGTGAACACTGAAGCTTTCTTT.

This clonotype was seen more than once but under ten times. The gene calls are TRBV12-3 or TRBV12-4 and TRBJ1-1; the D is unclear. This CDR3 comprises 15 residues. The germline V and J ends were trimmed by 1 base and 6 bases, with 15 bases remaining between them. The CDR3 coding sequence is TGTGCCAGCAGTTTAGTCGGCCCCCGGAGGGCTGAAGCTTTCTTT. The encoded protein is CASSLVGPRRAEAFF.

The chain has TRBV3-1 and TRBJ2-7; D not resolved. CDR1 LGHDT and CDR2 YNNKEL come from the germline V gene (reference sequence). The CDR3 contains 14 residues. Between the trimmed V and J ends, which lost 0 bases and 7 bases, there was a span of 13 bases. The CDR3 region has the DNA TGTGCCAGCAGCCAAGAGCATGGACGGCAAGAGCAGTACTTC. Protein product: CASSQEHGRQEQYF.

This rearrangement joins TRBV4-1 to TRBJ1-5; no clear D. V lost 4 bases and J 7 bases, leaving 14 bases between the germline ends. The germline V gene encodes CDR1 MGHRA and CDR2 YSYEKL. CDR3 length: 14 amino acids. CDR3 in amino acids: CASSLSVLGQPQHF. The CDR3 region has the DNA TGCGCCAGCAGCCTATCGGTCCTGGGGCAGCCCCAGCATTTT.